These 19 T cell receptor beta chains came from one sample sequenced in a study of blood T cell repertoires in COVID-19. Profiled with immunoSEQ multiplex PCR; TCRdb holds only in-frame clones, not every one. Found here are approximately 360,000 clones, 70% to 90% of them singletons; the top ten hold over 0.9%. What was sequenced was PBMCs or T cells enriched from blood (not recorded which). These receptor sequences come from a woman in her twenties or thirties with acute COVID-19.

The chain couples TRBV19 to TRBJ2-3; 7 bases are a match to TRBD1. The trim removed 5 bases at V and 0 bases at J, leaving 5 bases unmatched. This CDR3 is built from 15 residues. From germline, CDR1 is LNHDA and CDR2 SQIVND (reference sequence). The CDR3, as DNA: TGTGCCAGTAGTGCCCGACAGGGAAGCACAGATACGCAGTATTTT. Translation: CASSARQGSTDTQYF.

The rearrangement uses TRBV7-2 and TRBJ1-6; D possibly corresponds to TRBD1 (5 bases). The CDR3 consists of 15 residues. V lost 5 bases and J lost 3, with 11 bases in between. In germline, CDR1 is SGHTA, CDR2 FQGNSA. CDR3 coding DNA: TGTGCCAGCAGCCCAATGGGGGGCTATAATTCACCCCTCCACTTT. Amino acids: CASSPMGGYNSPLHF.

J is TRBJ2-3 and V is TRBV24-1; tentatively, D is TRBD2 (6 bases). The germline V gene encodes CDR1 KGHDR and CDR2 SFDVKD. The CDR3 loop spans 15 amino acids. Between the trimmed V and J ends, which lost 1 base and 8 bases, there was a span of 15 bases. CDR3 sequence: CATSDFETGRSTQYF. The CDR3 DNA reads as TGTGCCACCAGTGATTTTGAGACGGGGAGGAGTACGCAGTATTTT.

The rearrangement joins TRBV7-9 to TRBJ1-4; no clear D. Per the germline V gene, CDR1 is SEHNR and CDR2 is FQNEAQ (reference sequence). V lost 3 bases to trimming and J lost 0 bases, with 11 bases between them. The CDR3 has 16 residues. The CDR3 spells CASSLASTATNEKLFF. The CDR3 bases are TGTGCCAGCAGCTTGGCTTCCACAGCAACTAATGAAAAACTGTTTTTT.

The genes are TRBV10-2 and TRBJ1-1; 8 bases align to TRBD1. Per the germline V gene, CDR1 is WSHSY and CDR2 is SAAADI. The CDR3 is 14 amino acids. Unmatched junction bases numbered 8, after V lost 4 bases and J lost 7 bases. The chain's CDR3 is CASSGGGTGREAFF. The CDR3 DNA reads TGCGCCAGCAGTGGGGGGGGGACAGGCCGTGAAGCTTTCTTT.

This rearrangement joins TRBV6-5 to TRBJ1-1, with D perhaps TRBD1 (6 bases). V was pared by 7 bases and J by 5 bases, with 17 bases between. The CDR3 has 14 amino acids. The germline gives CDR1 MNHEY, CDR2 SVGAGI. The CDR3 nucleotides read TGTGCCAGCACCTTGAGCAGGGGCCAAACTGAAGCTTTCTTT. Translated, it gives CASTLSRGQTEAFF.

The chain combines TRBV27 with TRBJ1-6; D remains unclear. Germline CDR1 MNHEY, CDR2 SMNVEV (reference sequence). The germline V and J ends were trimmed by 7 bases and 1 base, with 14 bases remaining between them. This CDR3 contains 16 residues. CDR3 region: CASTAGISSYNSPLHF. CDR3 nucleotide sequence: TGTGCCAGCACGGCCGGGATTAGTTCCTATAATTCACCCCTCCACTTT.

The V gene is TRBV12-3 or TRBV12-4, the J gene TRBJ1-2; 7 nucleotides align to TRBD1. CDR3 size: 13 residues. V lost 6 bases to trimming and J lost 6 bases; unmatched junction nucleotides: 7. The CDR3 DNA reads TGTGCCAGCAGACAGGGGATAGTAAATGGCTACACCTTC. It translates to CASRQGIVNGYTF.

This clone was seen only once. V and J are TRBV27 and TRBJ1-5; 7 bases align to TRBD1. The CDR3 has 14 residues. The V segment lost 3 bases and the J segment 6 bases; nucleotides outside the gene matches: 5. Germline V gives CDR1 MNHEY, CDR2 SMNVEV (reference sequence). CDR3 DNA: TGTGCCAGCAGTTTGACAGGGTCGGGTCAGCCCCAGCATTTT. This encodes CASSLTGSGQPQHF.

Note on this clone: Other nucleotide sequences from this sample produce the same CDR3. The rearrangement links TRBV5-1 to TRBJ2-7; D is possibly TRBD2 (5 bases). Germline V gene lookup returns CDR1 SGHRS and CDR2 YFSETQ. The V and J ends lost 4 bases and 6 bases respectively, with 14 bases between them. The CDR3 is made up of 13 amino acids. CDR3: CASSRVEGSEQYF. In DNA, the CDR3 is TGCGCCAGCAGCAGAGTAGAGGGTTCCGAGCAGTACTTC.

This chain joins TRBV28 and TRBJ2-2, with a tentative D call TRBD1 (6 bases). Trimming stripped 0 bases from V and 6 bases from J, with 14 bases between. This CDR3 comprises 16 residues. The germline V gene has CDR1 MDHEN and CDR2 SYDVKM. The CDR3 sequence is CASSLWQAGAAGELFF. The CDR3 nucleotides are TGTGCCAGCAGTTTATGGCAGGCAGGGGCTGCCGGGGAGCTGTTTTTT.

The CDR3 coding sequence is TGTGCCAGCATCACGGGCCACCGGGGGGCGGAAGCTTTCTTT. It encodes CASITGHRGAEAFF. The chain links TRBV6-6 to TRBJ1-1; D perhaps matches TRBD1 (6 bases). V lost 7 bases and J lost 8, with 20 bases in between. Germline loops: CDR1 MNHNY, CDR2 SVGAGI (reference sequence). This CDR3 contains 14 residues.

The rearrangement links TRBV7-2 to TRBJ2-1, with D possibly matching TRBD2 (7 bases). CDR3 size: 17 residues. V lost 2 bases, J lost 9 bases, and 23 bases lay in between. Germline lookup yields CDR1 SGHTA and CDR2 FQGNSA. The CDR3 loop is CASSLLQWGGPPIEQFF. The DNA for the CDR3 is TGTGCCAGCAGCTTACTTCAATGGGGGGGGCCCCCTATTGAGCAGTTCTTC.

Points on this clone: The junction shows a germline mismatch at one end, possibly a read error. The chain combines TRBV5-1 with TRBJ1-1; tentative D call: TRBD1 (6 bases). CDR1 is SGHRS and CDR2 is YFSETQ in the germline V gene. The CDR3 runs to 13 residues. The CDR3 DNA reads TGCGCCAGCAGCATGGACAGAGTCGTTTGGAATTTTTTT. Amino acid sequence: CASSMDRVVWNFF.

This chain links TRBV18 with TRBJ1-5; possible D gene TRBD1, 5 bases. In germline, CDR1 is KGHSH, CDR2 LQKENI. This CDR3 spans 15 amino acids. The ends were cut back, 5 bases at V and 0 bases at J, with 11 bases in the middle. CDR3 coding DNA: TGTGCCAGCTCAACAGGACGGTATAGCAATCAGCCCCAGCATTTT. Translating it yields CASSTGRYSNQPQHF. The full variable domain, rest sourced from reference TRBV18 and TRBJ1-5, is NAGVMQNPRHLVRRRGQEARLRCSPMKGHSHVYWYRQLPEEGLKFMVYLQKENIIDESGMPKERFSAEFPKEGPSILRIQQVVRGDSAAYFCASSTGRYSNQPQHFGDGTRLSIL.

The gene calls are TRBV12-3 or TRBV12-4 and TRBJ2-3, with D possibly matching TRBD2 (6 bases). This CDR3 region has 13 residues. The germline V and J ends were trimmed by 6 bases and 5 bases, with 12 bases remaining between them. CDR3 residues: CASSSGRGDTQYF. Written as DNA, the CDR3 is TGTGCCAGCAGCTCTGGGCGGGGAGATACGCAGTATTTT.

The V gene is TRBV5-4, the J gene TRBJ2-1, with 7 bases lining up with TRBD2. The CDR3 is 15 residues long. The trim removed 4 bases at V and 2 bases at J, leaving 6 bases unmatched. Per germline, CDR1 SGHNT and CDR2 YYREEE (reference sequence). CDR3 sequence (DNA): TGTGCCAGCAGCATGAGCGGGGCTACCTACAATGAGCAGTTCTTC. Protein product: CASSMSGATYNEQFF.

The gene calls are TRBV24-1 and TRBJ1-4, with 9 bases identical to TRBD1. Germline V gene sequence: CDR1 KGHDR, CDR2 SFDVKD. The CDR3 has 13 residues. V dropped 9 bases and J dropped 5; count of bases not matched to a gene: 3. CDR3 protein: CATGQGKNEKLFF. Written as DNA, the CDR3 is TGTGCCACCGGACAGGGGAAAAATGAAAAACTGTTTTTT.

The chain links TRBV4-1 to TRBJ1-3; D call uncertain. The V gene's germline CDR1 is MGHRA and CDR2 YSYEKL. V lost 0 bases to trimming and J lost 3 bases, with 6 bases between them. The length of the CDR3 is 14 residues. CDR3 region: CASSQERIGNTIYF. For the CDR3, the DNA is TGCGCCAGCAGCCAAGAGAGGATTGGAAACACCATATATTTT.